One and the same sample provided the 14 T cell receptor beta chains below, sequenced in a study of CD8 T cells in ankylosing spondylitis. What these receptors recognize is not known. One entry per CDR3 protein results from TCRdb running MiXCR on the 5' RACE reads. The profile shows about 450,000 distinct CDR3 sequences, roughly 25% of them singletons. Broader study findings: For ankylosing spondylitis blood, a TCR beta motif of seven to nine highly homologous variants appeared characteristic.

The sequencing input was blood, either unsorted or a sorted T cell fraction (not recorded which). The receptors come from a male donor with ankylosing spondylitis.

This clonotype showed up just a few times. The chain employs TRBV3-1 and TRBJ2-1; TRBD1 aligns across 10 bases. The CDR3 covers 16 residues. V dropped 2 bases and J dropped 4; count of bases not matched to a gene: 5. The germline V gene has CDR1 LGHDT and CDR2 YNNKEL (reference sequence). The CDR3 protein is CASSQSDRGIYNEQFF. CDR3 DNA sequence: TGTGCCAGCAGCCAATCGGACAGGGGGATTTACAATGAGCAGTTCTTC.

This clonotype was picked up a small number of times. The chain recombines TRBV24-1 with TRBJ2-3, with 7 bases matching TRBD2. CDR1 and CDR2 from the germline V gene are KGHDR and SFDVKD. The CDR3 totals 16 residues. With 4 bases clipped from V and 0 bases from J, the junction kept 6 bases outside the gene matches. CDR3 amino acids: CATSDLSGTSTDTQYF. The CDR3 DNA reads TGTGCCACCAGTGACCTAAGCGGGACCAGCACAGATACGCAGTATTTT.

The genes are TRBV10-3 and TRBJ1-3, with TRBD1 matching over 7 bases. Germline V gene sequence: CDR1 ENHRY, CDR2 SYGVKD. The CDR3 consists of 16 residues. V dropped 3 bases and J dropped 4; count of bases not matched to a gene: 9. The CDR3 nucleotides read TGTGCCATCAGTGAACCCGACAGGGACGTCGGAAACACCATATATTTT. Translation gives CAISEPDRDVGNTIYF.

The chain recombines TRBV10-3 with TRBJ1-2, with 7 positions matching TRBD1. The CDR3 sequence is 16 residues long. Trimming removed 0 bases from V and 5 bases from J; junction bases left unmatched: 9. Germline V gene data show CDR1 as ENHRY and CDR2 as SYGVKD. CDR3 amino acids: CAISESPGQPVYGYTF. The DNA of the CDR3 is TGTGCCATCAGTGAGTCGCCGGGACAGCCTGTTTATGGCTACACCTTC.

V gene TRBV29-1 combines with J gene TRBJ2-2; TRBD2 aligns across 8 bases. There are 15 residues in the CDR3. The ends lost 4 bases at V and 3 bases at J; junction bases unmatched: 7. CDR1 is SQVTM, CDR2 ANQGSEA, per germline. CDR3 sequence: CSVAAGGRDTGELFF. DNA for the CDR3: TGCAGCGTTGCGGCGGGAGGAAGGGACACCGGGGAGCTGTTTTTT.

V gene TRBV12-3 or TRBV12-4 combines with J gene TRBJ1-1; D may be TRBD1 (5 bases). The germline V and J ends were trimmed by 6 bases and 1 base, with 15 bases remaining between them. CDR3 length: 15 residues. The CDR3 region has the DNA TGTGCCAGCAGCTCGACCTTTAGGGGGAACACTGAAGCTTTCTTT. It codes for CASSSTFRGNTEAFF.

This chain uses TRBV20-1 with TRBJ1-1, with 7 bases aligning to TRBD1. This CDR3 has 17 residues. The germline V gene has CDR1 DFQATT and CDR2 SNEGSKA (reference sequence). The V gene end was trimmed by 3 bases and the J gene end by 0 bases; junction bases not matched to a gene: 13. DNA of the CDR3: TGCAGTGCTAGGGTTGGCGGACAGGACCCCATGAACACTGAAGCTTTCTTT. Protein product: CSARVGGQDPMNTEAFF.

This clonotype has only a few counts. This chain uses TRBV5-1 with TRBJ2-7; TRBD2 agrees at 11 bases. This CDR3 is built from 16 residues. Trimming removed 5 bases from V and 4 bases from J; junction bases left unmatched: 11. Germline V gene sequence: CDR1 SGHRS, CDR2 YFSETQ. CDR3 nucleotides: TGCGCCAGCAGGCCGACTAGCGGGATACCCCCATACGAGCAGTACTTC. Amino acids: CASRPTSGIPPYEQYF.

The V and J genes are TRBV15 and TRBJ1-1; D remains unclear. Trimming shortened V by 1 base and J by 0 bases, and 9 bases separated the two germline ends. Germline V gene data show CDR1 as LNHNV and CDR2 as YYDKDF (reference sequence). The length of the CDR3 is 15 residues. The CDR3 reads CATSRATPVNTEAFF. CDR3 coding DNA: TGTGCCACCAGCAGAGCCACCCCCGTGAACACTGAAGCTTTCTTT.

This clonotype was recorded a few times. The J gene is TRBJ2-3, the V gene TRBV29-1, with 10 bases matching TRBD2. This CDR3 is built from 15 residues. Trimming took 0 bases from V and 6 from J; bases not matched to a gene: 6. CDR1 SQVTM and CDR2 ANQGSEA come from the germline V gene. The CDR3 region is CSVEEASGSSDTQYF. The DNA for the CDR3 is TGCAGCGTTGAAGAGGCTAGCGGGAGTAGCGATACGCAGTATTTT.

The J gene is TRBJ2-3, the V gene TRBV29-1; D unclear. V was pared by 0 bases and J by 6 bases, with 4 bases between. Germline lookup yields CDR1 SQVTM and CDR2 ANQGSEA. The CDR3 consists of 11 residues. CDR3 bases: TGCAGCGTTGAAGATCAGGATACGCAGTATTTT. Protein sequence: CSVEDQDTQYF.

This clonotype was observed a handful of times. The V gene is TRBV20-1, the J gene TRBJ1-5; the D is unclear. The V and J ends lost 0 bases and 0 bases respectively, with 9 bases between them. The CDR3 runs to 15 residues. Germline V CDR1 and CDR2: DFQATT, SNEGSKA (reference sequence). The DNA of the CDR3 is TGCAGTGCTAGAGATCGCCTGAATAGCAATCAGCCCCAGCATTTT. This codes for CSARDRLNSNQPQHF.

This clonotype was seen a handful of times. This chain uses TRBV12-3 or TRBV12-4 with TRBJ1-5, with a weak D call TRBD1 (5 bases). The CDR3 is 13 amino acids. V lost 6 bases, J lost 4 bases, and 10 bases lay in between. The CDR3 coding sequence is TGTGCCAGCAGGGCAGGGACTAATCAGCCCCAGCATTTT. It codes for CASRAGTNQPQHF.

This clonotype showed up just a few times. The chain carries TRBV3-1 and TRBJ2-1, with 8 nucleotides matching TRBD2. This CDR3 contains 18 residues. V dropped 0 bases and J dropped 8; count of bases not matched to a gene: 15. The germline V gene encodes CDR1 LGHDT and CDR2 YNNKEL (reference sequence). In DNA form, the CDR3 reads TGTGCCAGCAGCCAAGATTGGCGTAGCGGGACTATTTGGGATGAGCAGTTCTTC. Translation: CASSQDWRSGTIWDEQFF.